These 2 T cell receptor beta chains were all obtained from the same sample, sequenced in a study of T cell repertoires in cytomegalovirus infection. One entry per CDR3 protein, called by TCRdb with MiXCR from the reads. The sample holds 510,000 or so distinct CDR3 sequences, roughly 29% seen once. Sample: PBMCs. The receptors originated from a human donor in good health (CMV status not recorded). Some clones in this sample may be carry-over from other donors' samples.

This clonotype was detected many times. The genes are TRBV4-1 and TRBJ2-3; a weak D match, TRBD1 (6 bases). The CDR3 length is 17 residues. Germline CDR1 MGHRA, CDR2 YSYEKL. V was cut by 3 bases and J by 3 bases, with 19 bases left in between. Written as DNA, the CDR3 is TGCGCCAGCAGCCACCGCTATCCCAGGGGTTTAACAGATACGCAGTATTTT. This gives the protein CASSHRYPRGLTDTQYF.

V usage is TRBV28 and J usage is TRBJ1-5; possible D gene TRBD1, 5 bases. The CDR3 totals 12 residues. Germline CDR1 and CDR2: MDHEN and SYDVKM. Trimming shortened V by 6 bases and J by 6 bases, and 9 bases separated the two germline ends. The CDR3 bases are TGTGCCAGCAGGTCAGGGATTCAGCCCCAGCATTTT. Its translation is CASRSGIQPQHF.